Described below is a single T cell receptor beta chain sequence and its context. No antigen is known for it. Deep level was the assay's run setting. In the original processing: Junction-only sequences without quality scores were provided by ImmunoSEQ, so filtering was different. Using immunoSEQ multiplex PCR, the repertoire was profiled, and TCRdb retains in-frame clones only, with some absent. Clonal size and the V and J genes are those of that table, whereas D and trimming came from the DNA. The table shows approximately 1.5 million clones, with 95% to 99% occurring only once. This entry is derived from a study of shared clonotypes between healthy human individuals. Study-level findings and limits: Only blood was sampled; tissue repertoires likely differ. Non-shared clonotypes displayed generation probabilities falling below those of clonotypes present in all four donors.

Germline CDR1 MRHNA, CDR2 SNTAGT. V dropped 9 bases and J dropped 6 bases, with 17 bases sitting between them. CDR3 length equals 13 residues. The chain is built from TRBV6-4 and TRBJ1-1; maybe TRBD1 (5 bases). The sequencing sample was made of naive CD4+ T cells sorted from blood. Subset: CD45RA+ positively selected. This clonotype was obtained from a man under 40 in good health. The chain's CDR3 is CASSQESYAEAFF. The CDR3 nucleotides are TGTGCCAGTTCACAGGAGAGTTACGCTGAAGCTTTCTTT.